Listed here are 9 T cell receptor beta chains from one sample, sequenced in a study of response to subunit inactivated influenza vaccine. TCRdb ran MiXCR on the RT-PCR reads and lists one entry per CDR3 protein. This table holds 150,000 to 200,000 distinct CDR3 sequences, roughly 10% found once. The sample consisted of non-naive T cells sorted from PBMCs, taken roughly 48 days after vaccination. The origin of the receptors is a man in his forties or fifties who received an inactivated influenza vaccine.

The V call is TRBV5-1, the J call TRBJ2-1; D is unresolved. The CDR3 consists of 12 residues. The germline CDR1 and CDR2 sequences are SGHRS and YFSETQ. Trimming took 4 bases from V and 7 from J, leaving 9 bases between them. The CDR3 reads CASSVERNEQFF. Written as DNA, the CDR3 is TGCGCCAGCAGCGTGGAGAGGAATGAGCAGTTCTTC. Supplemented by reference TRBV5-1 and TRBJ2-1, the full variable domain reads KAGVTQTPRYLIKTRGQQVTLSCSPISGHRSVSWYQQTPGQGLQFLFEYFSETQRNKGNFPGRFSGRQFSNSRSEMNVSTLELGDSALYLCASSVERNEQFFGPGTRLTVL.

In its sample, this clonotype was seen many times. The chain couples TRBV18 to TRBJ1-1, with D perhaps TRBD1 (5 bases). V shed 7 bases and J shed 0 bases, with 9 bases lying between them. CDR1 is KGHSH, CDR2 LQKENI, per germline. The CDR3 runs to 13 residues. This CDR3 reads CASFAGMNTEAFF. The CDR3 DNA is TGTGCCAGCTTCGCAGGGATGAACACTGAAGCTTTCTTT.

This sequence joins TRBV6-1 and TRBJ2-5; 10 bases fit TRBD2. V shed 0 bases and J 7 bases; nucleotides not matched to a gene: 14. The germline CDR1 and CDR2 sequences are MNHNS and SASEGT. The CDR3 runs to 18 residues. The CDR3 DNA sequence: TGTGCCAGCAGTGAAGCGCTAGGGACTAGCGCAGCCGGGGGGACCCAGTACTTC. The encoded protein is CASSEALGTSAAGGTQYF.

This clonotype has just a few counts. The J gene is TRBJ1-1, the V gene TRBV5-1; TRBD1 matches 9 bases. Germline loops: CDR1 SGHRS, CDR2 YFSETQ. CDR3 length: 14 residues. J was trimmed by 4 bases and V by 1 base; bases with no gene match: 2. CDR3 region: CASSLRTGATEAFF. In DNA, the CDR3 is TGCGCCAGCAGCTTGAGGACAGGGGCCACTGAAGCTTTCTTT. Combining the CDR3 with reference TRBV5-1 and TRBJ1-1 gives the whole variable domain KAGVTQTPRYLIKTRGQQVTLSCSPISGHRSVSWYQQTPGQGLQFLFEYFSETQRNKGNFPGRFSGRQFSNSRSEMNVSTLELGDSALYLCASSLRTGATEAFFGQGTRLTVV.

This clonotype was counted many times. The chain recombines TRBV14 with TRBJ2-7; D is uncertain. The CDR3 is 11 residues long. Trimming shortened V by 1 base and J by 6 bases, and 4 bases separated the two germline ends. Germline CDR1 reads SGHDN; CDR2 reads FVKESK. For the CDR3, the DNA is TGTGCCAGCAGCCAAGGTCCCGAGCAGTACTTC. As protein: CASSQGPEQYF.

This clonotype occurred a few times. The V and J genes are TRBV6-2 or TRBV6-3 and TRBJ2-7; TRBD2 aligns across 9 bases. This CDR3 is built from 15 residues. Trimming removed 5 bases from V and 7 bases from J; junction bases left unmatched: 12. The germline CDR1 and CDR2 sequences are MNHEY and SVGEGT. Here the CDR3 DNA reads TGTGCCAGCAGTCCCGGAGCGGGGGGACTCGGAGAGCAGTACTTC. This codes for CASSPGAGGLGEQYF.

This clonotype was counted at least ten times. The gene calls are TRBV4-2 and TRBJ1-2, with no clear D. V was trimmed by 3 bases and J by 5 bases, leaving 13 bases between them. CDR1 LGHNA and CDR2 YNFKEQ come from the germline V gene. This CDR3 contains 14 residues. CDR3 sequence reads: CASSHARERYGYTF. The CDR3 coding sequence is TGTGCCAGCAGCCACGCGCGAGAAAGATATGGCTACACCTTC.

This clonotype appeared many times. The chain carries TRBV4-1 and TRBJ1-6; D is possibly TRBD1 (6 bases). CDR1 is MGHRA and CDR2 is YSYEKL in the germline V gene. Trimming removed 1 base from V and 0 bases from J, with 13 bases in between. This CDR3 has 18 amino acids. CDR3 region: CASSQGLTGSSYNSPLHF. The CDR3 bases are TGCGCCAGCAGCCAAGGACTCACAGGGAGCTCCTATAATTCACCCCTCCACTTT.

This clonotype was recorded many times. The chain has TRBV20-1 and TRBJ1-1, with D possibly TRBD1 on 5 matching bases. Deletions cut 8 bases from V and 4 bases from J, with 17 bases between. Per the germline V gene, CDR1 is DFQATT and CDR2 is SNEGSKA (reference sequence). The CDR3 totals 13 residues. The CDR3, as DNA: TGCAGTCGATACCGGGACTCCAGCACTGAAGCTTTCTTT. This gives the protein CSRYRDSSTEAFF.